The present TCR beta chain was sequenced within a study of blood T cell repertoires in COVID-19 (dated by TCRdb to 2020 to 2021). With regard to the full study: Collaborator samples came from the United States, Italy and Spain and covered acute and convalescent phases of COVID-19. The material from the prospective study consisted of cDNA or gDNA derived from T cells, B-cell-depleted T cells, or PBMCs. The dataset comprised deeply sampled blood TCRbeta repertoires from subjects exposed to, actively infected with, or recovered from COVID-19. The repertoires were released in a freely available public database intended as a resource for research on the immune response to SARS-CoV-2. The samples were drawn from two sources: the first 160 participants of the ongoing ImmuneRACE study, and 1,000 to 1,500 subjects contributed by 6 global collaborators. The sample metadata nearly always contained a de-identified subject ID, COVID-19 status, age in years and sex. HLA class I and class II types, where available, came from metadata supplied by the sample provider rather than from assay-based typing. Paper-wide results and their limitations: The quantity of clinical and demographic metadata differed by source and by participant and was supplied without curation.

Collaborating institutions collected whole blood in K2EDTA tubes following their own protocols. Collaborator samples were shipped for TCRbeta analysis as frozen whole blood, isolated PBMCs, or DNA extracted from either sample type. Including the terminal cysteine and phenylalanine, the CDR3 comprises 16 residues. The CDR3 DNA has 48 bases and is translated from base 1. From a lookup of the germline V gene (reference sequence), CDR1 and CDR2 are SEHNR and FQNEAQ. V trim: 5 bases; J trim: 3 bases; unmatched bases: 7. TCRbeta CDR3 regions were amplified from genomic DNA using the immunoSEQ Assay, a bias-controlled multiplex PCR. Per the source publication's procedure: Within the assay, amplification of reference gene primers was used to estimate how many nucleated cells each sample contained. To quantify the absolute abundance of each unique TCRbeta CDR3 rearrangement, sequence reads were collapsed and filtered. For each sample, productive Simpson clonality was calculated by taking the square root of Simpson's diversity index across productive rearrangements. This immuneACCESS table, as held by TCRdb, lists in-frame sequences with V and J called but not all clones. Of the missing ones, under half trace to an unresolved V gene in checked studies; the others have no known cause. D and trimming were read from the DNA, whereas the V and J calls and clone size are those reported in that table. A total of 85,000 to 120,000 clones appear in this sample, 70% to 90% of them only once. The ten largest account for around 9.5% of the sample.

Of note for this clone: Its antigen remains undetermined. The record has no base qualities; no much larger clone is one base away.

The material sequenced was peripheral blood. This TCR was sampled from a man aged 40-55 years with active or convalescent COVID-19. The chain joins TRBV7-9 to TRBJ2-3; 11 bases in the junction line up with TRBD1. The CDR3 region: CASSPGQGAPTDTQYF. Read as DNA, the sequence is TGTGCCAGCAGCCCCGGACAGGGGGCGCCAACAGATACGCAGTATTTT.